The 20 T cell receptor beta chains listed next were all sequenced from one sample in a study of T cells in Graves' hyperthyroidism and ophthalmopathy. The TCR beta CDR3 regions underwent amplification using RNA transcripts as the source. When the TCR CDR3 underwent first-round RT-PCR, the HTBI primer set was used. TCRdb recomputed calls from the multiplex PCR reads with MiXCR, one row per CDR3 protein. Of hundreds of thousands of distinct CDR3 sequences listed, about 16% were seen once; the top ten hold 3.8%. The specimen was blood. Every receptor here comes from a woman in her 30s with Graves' hyperthyroidism.

The chain carries TRBV20-1 and TRBJ2-1, with 9 bases lining up with TRBD1. The CDR3 has 14 residues. V was pared by 3 bases and J by 6 bases, with 6 bases of the junction left unmatched. Per germline, CDR1 DFQATT and CDR2 SNEGSKA (reference sequence). CDR3 nucleotides: TGCAGTGCTAGGGGACAGGGTATAAGCAATGAGCAGTTCTTC. Translation gives CSARGQGISNEQFF.

The chain recombines TRBV9 with TRBJ2-7; possibly TRBD2 for D (5 bases). This CDR3 comprises 15 residues. The V end was cut by 4 bases, the J end by 2 bases, with 16 bases between. Germline V lookup: CDR1 SGDLS, CDR2 YYNGEE. The CDR3 protein is CASSPHVEGPYEQYF. In DNA form, the CDR3 reads TGTGCCAGCAGCCCTCACGTAGAGGGTCCCTACGAGCAGTACTTC.

The gene calls are TRBV7-9 and TRBJ2-2, with D perhaps matching TRBD2 (6 bases). Germline CDR1 is SEHNR and CDR2 is FQNEAQ (reference sequence). The CDR3 totals 16 residues. Trimming took off 5 bases at V and 5 bases at J, with 18 bases between the two ends. CDR3 region: CASSKDLARGTGELFF. As DNA, the CDR3 is TGTGCCAGCAGCAAAGATCTAGCGAGAGGAACCGGGGAGCTGTTTTTT.

The chain recombines TRBV7-9 with TRBJ2-3, with 9 bases identical to TRBD2. V lost 5 bases to trimming and J lost 6 bases; unmatched junction nucleotides: 15. The CDR3 has 17 residues. Per germline, CDR1 SEHNR and CDR2 FQNEAQ (reference sequence). The CDR3 DNA follows: TGTGCCAGCAGCCCACGCCTCTTAGCGGGAGTAGTGGATACGCAGTATTTT. Residues: CASSPRLLAGVVDTQYF.

V gene TRBV24-1 combines with J gene TRBJ2-5; D is possibly TRBD1 or TRBD2 (5 bases each). The CDR3 sequence is 13 residues long. V shed 7 bases and J shed 4 bases, with 12 bases lying between them. Germline loops: CDR1 KGHDR, CDR2 SFDVKD. CDR3 protein: CATSEGSGETQYF. CDR3 coding DNA: TGTGCCACCAGCGAGGGGTCGGGAGAGACCCAGTACTTC.

This clonotype was observed at least ten times. This chain uses TRBV6-2 or TRBV6-3 with TRBJ1-1, with no clear D. Germline CDR1 and CDR2: MNHEY and SVGEGT. CDR3 length equals 14 residues. V was clipped by 2 bases and J by 4 bases, with 11 bases between them. CDR3 nucleotide sequence: TGTGCCAGCAGTTACCTAGGCCTCGGCACTGAAGCTTTCTTT. Its protein product is CASSYLGLGTEAFF.

Ten or more counts support this clonotype. CDR3 in DNA: TGTGCCAGCAGCCTATTACGTAGAATCAATGAGCAGTTCTTC. It encodes CASSLLRRINEQFF. V gene TRBV7-2 combines with J gene TRBJ2-1; D call uncertain. This CDR3 spans 14 amino acids. The V and J ends lost 5 bases and 6 bases respectively, with 14 bases between them. In germline, CDR1 is SGHTA, CDR2 FQGNSA.

This clonotype was seen a few times. Compared with germline, one end of the junction differs, possibly owing to a read error. V gene TRBV24-1 combines with J gene TRBJ2-2; D is possibly TRBD2 (5 bases). There are 13 residues in the CDR3. CDR1 is KGHDR, CDR2 SFDVKD, per germline. This CDR3 is CATSVSGTGELLF. CDR3 nucleotide sequence: TGTGCCACCAGTGTGAGCGGCACCGGGGAGCTGCTTTTT.

This clonotype occurred many times. The rearrangement uses TRBV10-1 and TRBJ2-7; D is ambiguous. Germline values: CDR1 WNHNN, CDR2 SYGVQD (reference sequence). The V gene lost 4 bases and the J gene lost 4 bases, with 8 bases spanning the gap. The CDR3 loop spans 12 amino acids. The CDR3 protein is CASSASPYEQYF. As DNA, the CDR3 is TGCGCCAGCAGTGCGAGCCCGTACGAGCAGTACTTC.

On this clonotype: Its ends do not fully match the called genes, so a read error is possible. V usage is TRBV2 and J usage is TRBJ1-2; D remains unclear. CDR3 length: 13 residues. Germline V gene sequence: CDR1 SNHLY, CDR2 FYNNEI. The CDR3 here is CASNLLANHGYTF. The CDR3 region has the DNA TGTGCCAGCAACCTTTTAGCTAACCATGGCTACACCTTC.

This clonotype was seen ten or more times. The chain has TRBV6-2 or TRBV6-3 and TRBJ2-7; D gene unclear. V was clipped by 2 bases and J by 7 bases, with 18 bases between them. The CDR3 is 15 amino acids. CDR1 and CDR2 from the germline V gene are MNHEY and SVGEGT. CDR3 residues: CASSYEVHQLEEQYF. In DNA, the CDR3 is TGTGCCAGCAGTTACGAGGTGCATCAGCTAGAAGAGCAGTACTTC.

The chain couples TRBV9 to TRBJ2-7; no reliable D call. The CDR3 runs 14 residues. Deletions cut 0 bases from V and 0 bases from J, with 7 bases between. In germline, CDR1 is SGDLS, CDR2 YYNGEE. In DNA, the CDR3 is TGTGCCAGCAGCGTAGAATCGGTCTCCTACGAGCAGTACTTC. It translates to CASSVESVSYEQYF.

There are many counts of this clonotype. The chain links TRBV29-1 to TRBJ1-2, with TRBD1 as a possible D gene (6 bases). CDR3 size: 10 residues. V was trimmed by 4 bases and J by 8 bases, leaving 8 bases between them. Germline-derived CDR1 and CDR2 are SQVTM and ANQGSEA. The CDR3 coding sequence is TGCAGCGTTGGGACAGAGGGCTACACCTTC. Amino acid sequence: CSVGTEGYTF.

This clonotype was observed a single time. V is TRBV9 and J is TRBJ2-2; D uncertain. CDR3 length equals 14 residues. V lost 2 bases and J lost 4, with 9 bases in between. Germline assignment: CDR1 SGDLS and CDR2 YYNGEE. DNA of the CDR3: TGTGCCAGCAGCGTCGTGGAGATCACCGGGGAGCTGTTTTTT. Translated, it gives CASSVVEITGELFF.

This clonotype was counted only a few times. The chain joins TRBV10-3 to TRBJ2-3, with D uncertain. CDR1 and CDR2 (germline): ENHRY, SYGVKD. The CDR3 consists of 15 residues. V was clipped by 3 bases and J by 0 bases, with 10 bases between them. The DNA of the CDR3 is TGTGCCATCAGTGACCTAAGTGGAAGCACAGATACGCAGTATTTT. It yields the protein CAISDLSGSTDTQYF.

This chain links TRBV20-1 with TRBJ2-7; perhaps TRBD2 as D (6 bases). This CDR3 contains 14 residues. V lost 6 bases and J 0 bases, leaving 15 bases between the germline ends. Germline V gene sequence: CDR1 DFQATT, CDR2 SNEGSKA (reference sequence). This chain's CDR3 is CSATGTPGSYEQYF. The CDR3 DNA reads as TGCAGTGCGACCGGGACTCCCGGCTCCTACGAGCAGTACTTC.

This clonotype showed up just a few times. The chain has TRBV15 and TRBJ2-2, with TRBD1 as a possible D gene (6 bases). The germline CDR1 and CDR2 sequences are LNHNV and YYDKDF (reference sequence). With 0 bases removed from V and 5 bases from J, the gap between germline ends came to 13 bases. The CDR3 length is 16 residues. The CDR3 region is CATSRDYTGQTGELFF. The CDR3 DNA reads TGTGCCACCAGCAGAGATTATACAGGGCAGACCGGGGAGCTGTTTTTT.

This clonotype was observed a handful of times. This sequence joins TRBV5-1 and TRBJ2-7; 7 nucleotides line up with TRBD1. V shed 4 bases and J 4 bases; nucleotides not matched to a gene: 8. There are 14 residues in the CDR3. Germline CDR1 and CDR2: SGHRS and YFSETQ. CDR3 DNA sequence: TGCGCCAGCAGCCGACAGGGCGGATGGTACGAGCAGTACTTC. It yields the protein CASSRQGGWYEQYF.

This chain joins TRBV28 and TRBJ2-7; TRBD1 agrees at 7 bases. Trimming removed 5 bases from V and 4 bases from J; junction bases left unmatched: 8. The CDR3 contains 14 residues. Germline values: CDR1 MDHEN, CDR2 SYDVKM. CDR3: CASSPGGKPYEQYF. For the CDR3, the DNA is TGTGCCAGCAGTCCAGGGGGAAAACCTTACGAGCAGTACTTC. Combining the CDR3 with reference TRBV28 and TRBJ2-7 gives the whole variable domain DVKVTQSSRYLVKRTGEKVFLECVQDMDHENMFWYRQDPGLGLRLIYFSYDVKMKEKGDIPEGYSVSREKKERFSLILESASTNQTSMYLCASSPGGKPYEQYFGPGTRLTVT.

For this clonotype: A much more abundant neighbour one base away suggests this may be a read error. V is TRBV7-7 and J is TRBJ2-5; D tentatively fits TRBD1 or TRBD2 (5 bases each). This CDR3 region has 13 residues. Per germline, CDR1 SSHAT and CDR2 FNYEAQ (reference sequence). CDR3 in amino acids: CARSLGVQETQYF. DNA for the CDR3: TGTGCTCGCAGCTTGGGGGTCCAAGAGACCCAGTACTTC.